The 5 T cell receptor beta chains in this list originate from one sample, sequenced in a study of regulatory T cells in long-lasting Graves disease. The time point here: newly diagnosed GD, antithyroid drugs for less than 3 months. Following extraction of RNA from PBMCs, that RNA was used to make the TCR library. The TCR beta library used iRepertoire HTBI primers with Arm-PCR amplification of CDR3. A single record per CDR3 protein comes from TCRdb applying MiXCR to the multiplex PCR reads. Of roughly 380,000 distinct CDR3 sequences listed, 15% to 17% were seen once; the top ten hold roughly 20%. Here the sequenced sample was peripheral blood mononuclear cells (PBMCs), taken at new diagnosis, from a patient treated with antithyroid drugs. The source of these receptors is a female donor with Graves disease.

This clonotype was recorded once. CDR3 DNA: TGTGCCAGCAGCTTAGTCTTAGCGGGAGGCCATCTCACCGGGGAGCTGTTTTTT. This gives the protein CASSLVLAGGHLTGELFF. The rearrangement uses TRBV7-2 and TRBJ2-2; 10 bases are shared with TRBD2. CDR3 length equals 18 residues. Germline CDR1 and CDR2: SGHTA and FQGNSA. V lost 1 base and J lost 4; bases outside the gene matches: 9.

This clonotype came up many times. V gene TRBV10-3 combines with J gene TRBJ2-5; D possibly corresponds to TRBD2 (6 bases). Trimming removed 7 bases from V and 5 bases from J, with 14 bases in between. The length of the CDR3 is 13 residues. Germline CDR1 and CDR2: ENHRY and SYGVKD. CDR3 residues: CAIKEAGGETQYF. CDR3 DNA sequence: TGTGCCATCAAAGAGGCTGGGGGGGAGACCCAGTACTTC.

This clonotype was found many times. J is TRBJ2-1 and V is TRBV24-1; TRBD2 agrees at 9 bases. CDR1 KGHDR and CDR2 SFDVKD come from the germline V gene. J lost 9 bases, V lost 5 bases, and 7 bases had no gene match. The CDR3 contains 14 residues. CDR3 in DNA: TGTGCCACCAGTGTAGCAGGGACTAGCTTTGAGCAGTTCTTC. Its translation: CATSVAGTSFEQFF.

J is TRBJ2-1 and V is TRBV6-1, with 13 bases that match TRBD2. This CDR3 spans 18 amino acids. Unmatched junction bases numbered 7, after V lost 5 bases and J lost 0 bases. Germline loops: CDR1 MNHNS, CDR2 SASEGT. The CDR3, as DNA: TGTGCCAGCAGTCAACTAGCGGGGGGGTACAGCTCCTACAATGAGCAGTTCTTC. This translates into CASSQLAGGYSSYNEQFF.

This clonotype came up many times. V usage is TRBV7-9 and J usage is TRBJ2-1; TRBD2 matches at 7 bases. CDR1 SEHNR and CDR2 FQNEAQ come from the germline V gene (reference sequence). V trimming: 3 bases; J trimming: 8 bases; junction bases outside the gene matches: 16. The CDR3 length is 17 residues. CDR3 loop: CASSFPTPIGGFDEQFF. The CDR3 DNA reads TGTGCCAGCAGCTTTCCGACCCCAATCGGGGGGTTCGATGAGCAGTTCTTC.